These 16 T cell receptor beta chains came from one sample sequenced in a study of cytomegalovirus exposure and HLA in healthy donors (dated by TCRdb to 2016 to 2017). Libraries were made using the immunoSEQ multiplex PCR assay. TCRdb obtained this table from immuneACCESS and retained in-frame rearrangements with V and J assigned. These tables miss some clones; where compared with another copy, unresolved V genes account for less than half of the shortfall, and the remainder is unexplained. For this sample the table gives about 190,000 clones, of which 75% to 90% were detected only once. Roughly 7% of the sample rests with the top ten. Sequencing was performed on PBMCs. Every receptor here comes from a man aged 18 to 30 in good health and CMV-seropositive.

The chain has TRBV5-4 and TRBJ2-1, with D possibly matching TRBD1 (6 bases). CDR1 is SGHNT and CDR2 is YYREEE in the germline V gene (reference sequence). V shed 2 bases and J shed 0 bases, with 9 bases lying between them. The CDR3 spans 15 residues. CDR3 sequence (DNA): TGTGCCAGCAGCTTAGACAGGACCTCCTACAATGAGCAGTTCTTC. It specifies CASSLDRTSYNEQFF.

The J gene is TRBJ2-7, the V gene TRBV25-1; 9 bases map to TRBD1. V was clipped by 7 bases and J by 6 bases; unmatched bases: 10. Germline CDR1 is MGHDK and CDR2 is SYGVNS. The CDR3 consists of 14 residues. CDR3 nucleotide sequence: TGTGCCAGCACCGGGCGGACAGGGGACGGCGAGCAGTACTTC. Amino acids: CASTGRTGDGEQYF.

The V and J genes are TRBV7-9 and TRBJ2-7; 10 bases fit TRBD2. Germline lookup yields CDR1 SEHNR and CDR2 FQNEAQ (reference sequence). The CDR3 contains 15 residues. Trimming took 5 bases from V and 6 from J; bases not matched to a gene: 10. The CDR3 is CASSHGSGGTGEQYF. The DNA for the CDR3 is TGTGCCAGCAGCCATGGTAGCGGGGGGACGGGCGAGCAGTACTTC.

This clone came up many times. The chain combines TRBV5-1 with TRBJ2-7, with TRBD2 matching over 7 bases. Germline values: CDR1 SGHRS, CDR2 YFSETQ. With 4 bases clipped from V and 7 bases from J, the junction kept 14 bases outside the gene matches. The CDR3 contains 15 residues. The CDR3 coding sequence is TGCGCCAGCAGCGGATCAGCGGGATCTTCAGGGGAGCAGTACTTC. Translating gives CASSGSAGSSGEQYF.

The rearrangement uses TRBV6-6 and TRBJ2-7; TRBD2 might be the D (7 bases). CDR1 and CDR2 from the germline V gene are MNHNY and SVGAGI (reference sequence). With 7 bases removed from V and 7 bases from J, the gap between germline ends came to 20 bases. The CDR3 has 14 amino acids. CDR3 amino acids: CASKTTAGAREQYF. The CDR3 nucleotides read TGTGCCAGCAAAACCACCGCGGGGGCGCGTGAGCAGTACTTC.

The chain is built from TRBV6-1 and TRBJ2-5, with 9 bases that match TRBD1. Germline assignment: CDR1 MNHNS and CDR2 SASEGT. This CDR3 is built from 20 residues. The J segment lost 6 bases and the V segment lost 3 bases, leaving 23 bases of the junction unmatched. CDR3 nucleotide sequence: TGTGCCAGCAGTGAGAGGATGACGGGACAGGGAGTTGCGGGAGTGAAGACCCAGTACTTC. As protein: CASSERMTGQGVAGVKTQYF.

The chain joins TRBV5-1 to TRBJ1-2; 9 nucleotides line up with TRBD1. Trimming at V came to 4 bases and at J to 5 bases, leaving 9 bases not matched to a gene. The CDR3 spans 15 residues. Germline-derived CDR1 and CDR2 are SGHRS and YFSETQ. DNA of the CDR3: TGCGCCAGCAGCCCTCTACAGGGGGCGGAGTATGGCTACACCTTC. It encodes CASSPLQGAEYGYTF.

The DNA of the CDR3 is TGTGCCAGCAGGGGGGCTGGAGACTATGGCTACACCTTC. It encodes CASRGAGDYGYTF. The chain couples TRBV6-5 to TRBJ1-2, with a tentative D call TRBD1 (6 bases). Trimming left V 6 bases short and J 3 bases short, with 11 bases between. Germline V gives CDR1 MNHEY, CDR2 SVGAGI. The length of the CDR3 is 13 residues.

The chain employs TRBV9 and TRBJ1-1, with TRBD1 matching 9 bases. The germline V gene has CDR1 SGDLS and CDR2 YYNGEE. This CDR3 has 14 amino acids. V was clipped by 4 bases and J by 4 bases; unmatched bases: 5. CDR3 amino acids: CASSSRQGVTEAFF. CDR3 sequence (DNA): TGTGCCAGCAGCTCGCGACAGGGGGTCACTGAAGCTTTCTTT.

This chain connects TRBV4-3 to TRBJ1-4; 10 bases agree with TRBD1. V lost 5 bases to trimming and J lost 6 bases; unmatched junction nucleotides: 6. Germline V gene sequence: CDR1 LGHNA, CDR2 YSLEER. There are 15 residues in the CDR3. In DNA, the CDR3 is TGCGCCAGCAGCTTCTACGGGACAGGGGATGAAAAACTGTTTTTT. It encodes CASSFYGTGDEKLFF.

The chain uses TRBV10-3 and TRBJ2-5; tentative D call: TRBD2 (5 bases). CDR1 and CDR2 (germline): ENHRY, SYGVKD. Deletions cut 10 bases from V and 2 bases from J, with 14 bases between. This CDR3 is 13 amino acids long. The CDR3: CATKHGEQETQYF. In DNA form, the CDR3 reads TGTGCCACCAAACACGGGGAGCAAGAGACCCAGTACTTC.

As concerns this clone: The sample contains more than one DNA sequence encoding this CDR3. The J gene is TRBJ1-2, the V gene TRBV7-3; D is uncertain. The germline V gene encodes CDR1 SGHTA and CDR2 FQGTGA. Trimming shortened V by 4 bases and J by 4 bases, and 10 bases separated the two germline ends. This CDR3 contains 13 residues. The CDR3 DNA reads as TGTGCCAGCAGCTCCCGACGGGGCTATGGCTACACCTTC. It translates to CASSSRRGYGYTF.

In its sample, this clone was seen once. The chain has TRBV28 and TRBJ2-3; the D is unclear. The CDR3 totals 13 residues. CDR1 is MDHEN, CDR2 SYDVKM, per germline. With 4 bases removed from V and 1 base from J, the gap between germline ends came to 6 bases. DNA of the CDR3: TGTGCCAGCAGTTGGCAAGGCACAGATACGCAGTATTTT. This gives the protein CASSWQGTDTQYF.

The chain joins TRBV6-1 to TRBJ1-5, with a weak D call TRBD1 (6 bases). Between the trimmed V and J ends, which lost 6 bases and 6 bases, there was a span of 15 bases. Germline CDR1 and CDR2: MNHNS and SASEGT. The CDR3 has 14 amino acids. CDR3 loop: CASRGTDRPQPQHF. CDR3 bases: TGTGCCAGCAGGGGTACCGACAGGCCTCAGCCCCAGCATTTT.

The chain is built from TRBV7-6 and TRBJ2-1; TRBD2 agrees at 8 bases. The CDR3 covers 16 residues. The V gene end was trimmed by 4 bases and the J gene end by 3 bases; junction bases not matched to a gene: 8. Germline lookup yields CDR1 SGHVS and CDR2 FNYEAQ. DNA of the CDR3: TGTGCCAGCAGCTCCGTAGCGGGACTTAACTACAATGAGCAGTTCTTC. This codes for CASSSVAGLNYNEQFF.

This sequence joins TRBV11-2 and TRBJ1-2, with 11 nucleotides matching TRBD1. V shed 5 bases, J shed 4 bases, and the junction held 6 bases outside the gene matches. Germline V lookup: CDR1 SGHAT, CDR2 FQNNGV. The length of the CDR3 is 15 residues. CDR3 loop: CASSQDRGQGYGYTF. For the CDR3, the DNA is TGTGCCAGCAGCCAGGACAGGGGGCAGGGCTATGGCTACACCTTC.